One and the same sample provided the 32 T cell receptor beta chains below, sequenced in a study of cytotoxic CD8 clonotypes in ibrutinib-treated CLL (dated by TCRdb to the early 2020s). The library was generated by the immunoSEQ multiplex PCR assay. What TCRdb holds here is the immuneACCESS table cut down to in-frame rearrangements. Part of the clones is not present; checked against another copy, under half of the missing clones reflect an unresolved V gene, and the others are unexplained. The sample records under 40,000 clones, 49% of which are singletons. The ten largest clones represent 15% to 20% of the sample. Sequenced here: PBMCs, sampled before ibrutinib treatment. The source of these receptors is a human donor with chronic lymphocytic leukemia.

The chain carries TRBV6-4 and TRBJ2-3; D assignment may be TRBD1 or TRBD2 (6 bases each). Trimming pared 3 bases from V and 2 bases from J, leaving 15 bases between. The germline CDR1 and CDR2 sequences are MRHNA and SNTAGT. The CDR3 consists of 16 residues. This CDR3 is CASSESRGVNTDTQYF. CDR3 nucleotides: TGTGCCAGCAGTGAGTCAAGGGGGGTGAACACAGATACGCAGTATTTT.

The chain is built from TRBV7-2 and TRBJ1-1, with no clear D. Germline-derived CDR1 and CDR2 are SGHTA and FQGNSA. This CDR3 is 14 amino acids long. Trimming stripped 2 bases from V and 1 base from J, with 8 bases between. CDR3 amino acids: CASSLLGRNTEAFF. DNA for the CDR3: TGTGCCAGCAGCTTATTGGGCAGGAACACTGAAGCTTTCTTT.

This chain links TRBV11-3 with TRBJ2-3; TRBD2 matches at 8 bases. The CDR3 has 14 amino acids. Germline V gene data show CDR1 as SGHNT and CDR2 as YENEEA. The V segment lost 5 bases and the J segment 6 bases; nucleotides outside the gene matches: 7. CDR3 loop: CASSGRLASDTQYF. As DNA, the CDR3 is TGTGCCAGCAGCGGCAGACTAGCGTCCGATACGCAGTATTTT.

This clone was found a few times. The chain combines TRBV19 with TRBJ1-1; 7 nucleotides agree with TRBD1. Losses at the gene ends were 6 bases for V and 7 bases for J; bases not matched to a gene: 11. There are 14 residues in the CDR3. Germline CDR1 LNHDA, CDR2 SQIVND (reference sequence). CDR3 in amino acids: CASRETGHNHEAFF. CDR3 in DNA: TGTGCCAGTAGGGAGACAGGGCACAATCATGAAGCTTTCTTT.

This sequence joins TRBV27 and TRBJ2-7, with TRBD2 matching 7 bases. Germline V lookup: CDR1 MNHEY, CDR2 SMNVEV (reference sequence). Trimming removed 5 bases from V and 2 bases from J; junction bases left unmatched: 9. This CDR3 contains 15 residues. The CDR3 is CASSLYTGRTYEQYF. In DNA form, the CDR3 reads TGTGCCAGCAGTCTATATACCGGGAGGACCTACGAGCAGTACTTC.

V usage is TRBV10-3 and J usage is TRBJ2-2, with 8 bases aligning to TRBD2. CDR3 length: 13 residues. The germline V gene encodes CDR1 ENHRY and CDR2 SYGVKD. The V gene end was trimmed by 4 bases and the J gene end by 6 bases; junction bases not matched to a gene: 1. In nucleotides, the CDR3 is TGTGCCATCAGTGTACTAGCGGCCGGGGAGCTGTTTTTT. It is translated as CAISVLAAGELFF.

J is TRBJ1-2 and V is TRBV7-9, with a weak D call TRBD1 (5 bases). The germline CDR1 and CDR2 sequences are SEHNR and FQNEAQ (reference sequence). The CDR3 has 15 residues. V lost 5 bases and J lost 7, with 20 bases in between. The CDR3 reads CASSRAPEQEGGYTF. CDR3 bases: TGTGCCAGCAGCCGTGCTCCGGAACAGGAGGGTGGCTACACCTTC.

This rearrangement joins TRBV11-2 to TRBJ2-7, with D perhaps assigned TRBD1 or TRBD2 (5 bases each). CDR1 and CDR2 from the germline V gene are SGHAT and FQNNGV. The CDR3 is 13 amino acids. Trimming stripped 4 bases from V and 3 bases from J, with 10 bases between. The CDR3: CASSSGTLYEQYF. The CDR3 DNA follows: TGTGCCAGCAGCTCAGGGACGCTCTACGAGCAGTACTTC.

This clone was seen only a few times. The rearrangement uses TRBV5-4 and TRBJ2-5; unclear D gene. V gave up 3 bases and J gave up 4 bases, with 10 bases separating them. CDR3 length: 13 residues. CDR1 is SGHNT, CDR2 YYREEE, per germline (reference sequence). DNA for the CDR3: TGTGCCAGCAGCTCACTTCCACGAGAGACCCAGTACTTC. Encoded protein: CASSSLPRETQYF.

The gene calls are TRBV28 and TRBJ1-1, with 7 bases identical to TRBD1. The CDR3 loop spans 15 amino acids. Trimming took 3 bases from V and 1 from J; bases not matched to a gene: 5. The germline V gene has CDR1 MDHEN and CDR2 SYDVKM. The CDR3 sequence: CASSFGTASNTEAFF. For the CDR3, the DNA is TGTGCCAGCAGTTTCGGGACAGCGTCGAACACTGAAGCTTTCTTT.

This clone was found a few times. The rearrangement joins TRBV18 to TRBJ1-2; no firm D call. CDR3 length: 15 amino acids. Trimming took off 0 bases at V and 4 bases at J, with 12 bases between the two ends. Germline CDR1 reads KGHSH; CDR2 reads LQKENI. In DNA, the CDR3 is TGTGCCAGCTCACCACCGCCTGGGTCTGGCTATGGCTACACCTTC. Amino acid sequence: CASSPPPGSGYGYTF. Looking up the rest from reference TRBV18 and TRBJ1-2 gives the full variable domain: NAGVMQNPRHLVRRRGQEARLRCSPMKGHSHVYWYRQLPEEGLKFMVYLQKENIIDESGMPKERFSAEFPKEGPSILRIQQVVRGDSAAYFCASSPPPGSGYGYTFGSGTRLTVV.

The chain employs TRBV19 and TRBJ2-1; D gene unclear. Trimming removed 3 bases from V and 6 bases from J, with 12 bases in between. This CDR3 is built from 14 residues. Germline CDR1 is LNHDA and CDR2 is SQIVND (reference sequence). The CDR3, as DNA: TGTGCCAGTAGTATTCCCTCCAGGTCCAATGAGCAGTTCTTC. Translating it yields CASSIPSRSNEQFF.

This clone was counted only a few times. The chain employs TRBV19 and TRBJ2-1; D remains ambiguous. CDR1 is LNHDA, CDR2 SQIVND, per germline (reference sequence). This CDR3 comprises 11 residues. Deletions cut 1 base from V and 8 bases from J, with 3 bases between. CDR3 loop: CASSIADEQFF. CDR3 nucleotide sequence: TGTGCCAGTAGTATAGCTGATGAGCAGTTCTTC.

This clone came up a few times. The chain carries TRBV30 and TRBJ1-3; D remains ambiguous. Trimming left V 0 bases short and J 0 bases short, with 12 bases between. The CDR3 runs 16 residues. Germline CDR1 is GTSNPN and CDR2 is SVGIG (reference sequence). The CDR3: CAWSVLGGSSGNTIYF. The CDR3 nucleotides read TGTGCCTGGAGTGTACTGGGCGGCAGCTCTGGAAACACCATATATTTT.

This rearrangement joins TRBV4-1 to TRBJ2-7; 8 nucleotides agree with TRBD1. CDR1 MGHRA and CDR2 YSYEKL come from the germline V gene. V shed 0 bases, J shed 3 bases, and the junction held 4 bases outside the gene matches. The CDR3 consists of 15 residues. CDR3 nucleotides: TGCGCCAGCAGCCAAGATTCCGGACAGGGCTACGAGCAGTACTTC. Translation gives CASSQDSGQGYEQYF.

The count of this clone is one. V usage is TRBV9 and J usage is TRBJ2-5; 10 bases are a match to TRBD2. The CDR3 has 18 residues. The V and J ends lost 0 bases and 5 bases, in that order; junction bases with no gene match: 13. CDR1 SGDLS and CDR2 YYNGEE come from the germline V gene. Written as DNA, the CDR3 is TGTGCCAGCAGCGTAGGGCCTAGCGGGGGCACGGTAGGGGAGACCCAGTACTTC. It codes for CASSVGPSGGTVGETQYF. The full variable domain, with the rest looked up from reference TRBV9 and TRBJ2-5, is DSGVTQTPKHLITATGQRVTLRCSPRSGDLSVYWYQQSLDQGLQFLIQYYNGEERAKGNILERFSAQQFPDLHSELNLSSLELGDSALYFCASSVGPSGGTVGETQYFGPGTRLLVL.

This sequence joins TRBV6-5 and TRBJ2-7, with D hard to call. From germline, CDR1 is MNHEY and CDR2 SVGAGI. V lost 2 bases, J lost 7 bases, and 9 bases lay in between. The CDR3 is 12 amino acids. The CDR3 here is CASSYAVLEQYF. The CDR3 DNA follows: TGTGCCAGCAGTTACGCCGTCTTGGAGCAGTACTTC.

In this sample, this clone turned up a few times. This chain connects TRBV30 to TRBJ1-5; tentatively, D is TRBD1 (6 bases). Germline assignment: CDR1 GTSNPN and CDR2 SVGIG (reference sequence). Trimming took off 3 bases at V and 9 bases at J, with 21 bases between the two ends. CDR3 length: 15 amino acids. CDR3 DNA sequence: TGTGCCTGGAGCCGAGCTGACAGGTATGAGCCGCCCCAGCATTTT. Translation: CAWSRADRYEPPQHF.

This clone appeared a few times. This sequence joins TRBV5-1 and TRBJ1-1; D gene ambiguous. Trimming stripped 7 bases from V and 8 bases from J, with 15 bases between. Germline V gene lookup returns CDR1 SGHRS and CDR2 YFSETQ. The CDR3 sequence is 12 residues long. The CDR3 region has the DNA TGCGCCAGCGGAGGAGAGAGGAGGGAAGCTTTCTTT. It encodes CASGGERREAFF.

This chain links TRBV30 with TRBJ1-1, with D tentatively TRBD1 (6 bases). The CDR3 extends over 14 amino acids. Deletions cut 3 bases from V and 1 base from J, with 12 bases between. Germline lookup yields CDR1 GTSNPN and CDR2 SVGIG (reference sequence). CDR3 coding DNA: TGTGCCTGGAGGCAGGGACAACCGAACACTGAAGCTTTCTTT. It translates to CAWRQGQPNTEAFF.

This chain joins TRBV29-1 and TRBJ1-2; the D gene is possibly TRBD1 (6 bases). Germline values: CDR1 SQVTM, CDR2 ANQGSEA. The CDR3 has 13 amino acids. The DNA of the CDR3 is TGCACCACCGGGGGCGCCAGGGAGGTTGGCTACACCTTC. Protein sequence: CTTGGAREVGYTF. The full variable domain, completed using reference TRBV29-1 and TRBJ1-2, is SAVISQKPSRDICQRGTSLTIQCQVDSQVTMMFWYRQQPGQSLTLIATANQGSEATYESGFVIDKFPISRPNLTFSTLTVSNMSPEDSSIYLCTTGGAREVGYTFGSGTRLTVV.

This clone has only a few counts. V usage is TRBV5-1 and J usage is TRBJ1-6; tentative D call: TRBD1 (6 bases). Germline V lookup: CDR1 SGHRS, CDR2 YFSETQ. The V end was cut by 5 bases, the J end by 8 bases, with 14 bases between. The CDR3 loop spans 14 amino acids. CDR3 loop: CASRKAGADSPLHF. CDR3 bases: TGCGCCAGCAGAAAAGCAGGGGCGGATTCACCCCTCCACTTT.

The gene calls are TRBV6-6 and TRBJ2-5; no definite D call. Germline values: CDR1 MNHNY, CDR2 SVGAGI (reference sequence). V was trimmed by 0 bases and J by 2 bases, leaving 7 bases between them. This CDR3 is 14 amino acids long. The CDR3 region has the DNA TGTGCCAGCAGTTACTCGGAACCTCAAGAGACCCAGTACTTC. Its protein product is CASSYSEPQETQYF.

This clone has a handful of counts. The V call is TRBV14, the J call TRBJ1-2, with D perhaps matching TRBD1 (6 bases). The germline gives CDR1 SGHDN, CDR2 FVKESK. The V end lost 0 bases, the J end lost 8 bases, and 16 bases lay between the germline ends. This CDR3 has 15 amino acids. The CDR3 protein is CASSQDPDSLRGYTF. The CDR3 nucleotides are TGTGCCAGCAGCCAAGACCCGGACAGTCTGCGGGGCTACACCTTC.

V is TRBV14 and J is TRBJ2-7, with no clear D. Germline CDR1 is SGHDN and CDR2 is FVKESK. The V gene lost 0 bases and the J gene lost 0 bases, with 6 bases spanning the gap. This CDR3 region has 14 residues. The DNA of the CDR3 is TGTGCCAGCAGCCAAGATTATACCTCCTACGAGCAGTACTTC. Translating it yields CASSQDYTSYEQYF.

This clone showed up just once. The J gene is TRBJ2-2, the V gene TRBV4-1; TRBD1 is a possible D gene (7 bases). In germline, CDR1 is MGHRA, CDR2 YSYEKL. This CDR3 contains 16 residues. V gave up 2 bases and J gave up 5 bases, with 15 bases separating them. The CDR3, as DNA: TGCGCCAGCAGCCAAAACAGGGGAGGCGCGACCGGGGAGCTGTTTTTT. It codes for CASSQNRGGATGELFF.

This clone occurred a few times. This sequence joins TRBV10-3 and TRBJ2-3, with a possible D match to TRBD1 (5 bases). V lost 0 bases and J lost 3, with 7 bases in between. Looked up from germline, CDR1 is ENHRY and CDR2 is SYGVKD. This CDR3 is built from 14 residues. CDR3: CAISESKGTDTQYF. The DNA for the CDR3 is TGTGCCATCAGTGAGTCTAAGGGGACAGATACGCAGTATTTT.

J is TRBJ1-2 and V is TRBV19, with D possibly being TRBD1 (5 bases). The V end was cut by 5 bases, the J end by 5 bases, with 15 bases between. This CDR3 region has 14 residues. Germline CDR1 is LNHDA and CDR2 is SQIVND (reference sequence). The CDR3 DNA reads as TGTGCCAGTAGTCCGAGGGACGGATTATATGGCTACACCTTC. Protein: CASSPRDGLYGYTF.

V and J are TRBV7-9 and TRBJ1-2; no reliable D call. This CDR3 contains 15 residues. Germline assignment: CDR1 SEHNR and CDR2 FQNEAQ (reference sequence). V was shortened by 7 bases and J by 8 bases, with 23 bases between the two germline ends. CDR3 region: CASTHERNPYGGYTF. CDR3 sequence (DNA): TGTGCCAGCACCCACGAAAGAAACCCATATGGGGGCTACACCTTC.

The gene calls are TRBV2 and TRBJ2-7; no clear D gene. Germline CDR1 and CDR2: SNHLY and FYNNEI. The CDR3 sequence is 14 residues long. Trimming took 5 bases from V and 7 from J, leaving 18 bases between them. CDR3 bases: TGTGCCAGCAGTCCCGTAACAGACCCTAGGGAGCAGTACTTC. Protein sequence: CASSPVTDPREQYF.

The J gene is TRBJ2-7, the V gene TRBV4-2; 8 nucleotides agree with TRBD2. J gave up 4 bases and V 0 bases, and 5 bases lay outside the gene matches. Germline V gene sequence: CDR1 LGHNA, CDR2 YNFKEQ. This CDR3 spans 15 amino acids. The CDR3 loop reads CASSQDSAGEYEQYF. The CDR3 DNA reads TGTGCCAGCAGCCAAGATTCAGCGGGAGAATACGAGCAGTACTTC.

This clone was seen a handful of times. The chain links TRBV9 to TRBJ1-2, with a possible D match to TRBD1 (5 bases). The CDR3 loop spans 13 amino acids. Germline V CDR1 and CDR2: SGDLS, YYNGEE. V lost 0 bases and J lost 6, with 9 bases in between. The chain's CDR3 is CASSVAPGDGYTF. The DNA for the CDR3 is TGTGCCAGCAGCGTAGCTCCGGGGGATGGCTACACCTTC.